This paragraph covers one T cell receptor (beta chain) sequence. What it binds is unknown. The CDR3 totals 17 residues. Germline lookup yields CDR1 SGHTA and CDR2 FQGNSA. The sample originates from a study of T cells expressing NK-cell markers. As for the study in general: Seven donors tested HCMV-seropositive and one tested seronegative among the eight sequenced.

As the method of synthesis, 5'RACE template switching with UMIs yielded TCR beta cDNA. TCRdb re-called the 5' RACE reads and gives one entry per CDR3 protein, without DNA. The sample table includes about 260,000 distinct CDR3 sequences. Notes on the study in general: NKG2C+ dominant clonotype frequencies in a handful of donors were roughly 1.0-7.5% of CD8+ T cells.

This chain joins TRBV7-2 and TRBJ1-5; TCRdb indicates TRBD1, and absent DNA this call remains unverified. The sequenced sample was blood T cells: a sorted CD56 or NKG2C T cell subset, CD4+ or CD8+ T cells, or bulk PBMC T cells (not recorded which). This TCR came from a woman aged 18 to 75 in good health. CDR3 in amino acids: CASSLGWDRGSNQPQHF.